The 5 T cell receptor beta chains listed next were all sequenced from one sample in a study of CD8 T cells in ankylosing spondylitis. TCRdb passed the 5' RACE reads through MiXCR, listing each CDR3 protein once. Of tens of thousands of distinct CDR3 sequences listed, 6.2% are singletons. The specimen sequenced was synovial fluid, either unsorted or a sorted T cell fraction (not recorded which). These receptors all come from a male donor with ankylosing spondylitis.

This clonotype was detected a few times. The chain joins TRBV5-1 to TRBJ1-1; tentative D call: TRBD1 (6 bases). This CDR3 spans 15 amino acids. Trimming cost V 0 bases and J 6 bases, with 15 bases left between them. CDR1 is SGHRS and CDR2 is YFSETQ in the germline V gene. The CDR3 region is CASSLVVQEGAEAFF. CDR3 in DNA: TGCGCCAGCAGCTTGGTTGTACAGGAGGGGGCTGAAGCTTTCTTT.

The V gene is TRBV9, the J gene TRBJ1-1, with D maybe TRBD1 (6 bases). This CDR3 comprises 14 residues. Trimming shortened V by 3 bases and J by 4 bases, and 13 bases separated the two germline ends. The germline V gene has CDR1 SGDLS and CDR2 YYNGEE. This chain's CDR3 is CASSARGRGTEAFF. The CDR3 DNA reads as TGTGCCAGCAGCGCCCGGGGGCGGGGCACTGAAGCTTTCTTT.

This clonotype has a count of ten or more. A junction boundary mismatches the germline segment, possibly from a read error. V gene TRBV20-1 combines with J gene TRBJ2-7, with 9 bases identical to TRBD1. Germline V CDR1 and CDR2: DFQATT, SNEGSKA (reference sequence). The CDR3 contains 14 residues. The CDR3 bases are TGCAGTGCTAGTGGGACAGGGTCCTCCCACGAGCAGTACTTC. Translating gives CSASGTGSSHEQYF.

This clonotype came up many times. The V and J genes are TRBV7-9 and TRBJ2-2, with D hard to call. The germline V gene encodes CDR1 SEHNR and CDR2 FQNEAQ (reference sequence). Trimming cost V 4 bases and J 4 bases, with 13 bases left between them. The length of the CDR3 is 15 residues. The CDR3 sequence: CASSSRVLGTGELFF. The DNA for the CDR3 is TGTGCCAGCAGCTCCCGGGTTCTAGGCACCGGGGAGCTGTTTTTT. Full variable domain (missing parts from reference TRBV7-9 and TRBJ2-2): DTGVSQNPRHKITKRGQNVTFRCDPISEHNRLYWYRQTLGQGPEFLTYFQNEAQLEKSRLLSDRFSAERPKGSFSTLEIQRTEQGDSAMYLCASSSRVLGTGELFFGEGSRLTVL.

The J gene is TRBJ2-4, the V gene TRBV20-1; either TRBD1 or TRBD2 may fit D (6 bases each). The ends were cut back, 2 bases at V and 11 bases at J, with 22 bases in the middle. This CDR3 has 15 amino acids. Germline-derived CDR1 and CDR2 are DFQATT and SNEGSKA (reference sequence). This CDR3 is CSARLSSAGQTLQYF. The DNA of the CDR3 is TGCAGTGCTAGATTAAGTTCGGCGGGACAAACACTTCAGTACTTC.